The text below deals with one T cell receptor (beta chain). Its binding antigen is unknown. One base away there is no much larger clone; base qualities are not given. The data are from a study of vaccination and CD4 T cells after COVID-19 (dated by TCRdb to 2021 to 2024). Study-level background: Convalescent patients had a positive SARS-CoV-2 result on nasal swab PCR, and of these patients, nine had mild disease and one had severe disease. Six males and four females were included in the convalescent cohort, with two Hispanic individuals, seven Caucasians, two Asians and one multiracial person represented. Participants got two doses of the Pfizer-BioNTech BNT162b2 vaccine (n=8) or two doses of the Moderna mRNA-1273 vaccine (n=2). Post-COVID blood samples were collected from convalescent patients a median of roughly 100 days after diagnosis, with a range of roughly 35 to 180 days. Post-vaccine blood samples were collected a median of approximately eleven weeks after the second vaccine dose, ranging from roughly 14 to 241 days. A few convalescent patients were sampled both early after vaccination (day 14) and late after vaccination (days 161 to 241). The cultures were stimulated with overlapping spike peptide pools from SARS-CoV-2 and from the common cold coronaviruses HCoV-NL63, HCoV-OC43 and HCoV-229E. Control cultures used a CEFX viral epitope pool as positive control, an HIV-1 Nef peptide pool as negative control, or no peptide. In fewer than 12 COVID-19 convalescent patients and a few infection-naive healthy vaccine recipients, researchers compared the spike-specific CD4+ TCR repertoire from before mRNA vaccination with the repertoire from after. Study-wide conclusions, independent of this receptor: The study included relatively few convalescent patients and did not analyze early timepoints after natural infection. Nearly all vaccine-specific clones in convalescent patients (304 of 307) were mono-reactive for SARS-CoV-2 spike rather than cross-reactive with common cold coronaviruses. In convalescent patients, a median roughly 86% of post-vaccine SARS-CoV-2-reactive clones were detected only after vaccination, suggesting vaccine-specific priming. The median count of SARS-CoV-2-reactive clonotypes went up from some 23 after infection to some 38 after vaccination, although the change was not significant.

To prepare the library, PCR was applied. At the Johns Hopkins FTIC core, DNA from the cultured CD4+ T cells underwent TCR sequencing with the Oncomine TCR Beta short-read assay. The QIAamp micro DNA kit was used to extract genomic DNA from the cultured CD4+ T cells. Oncomine TCR Beta libraries made from cultured CD4+ T cells were pooled using unique dual indexes and sequenced on an Illumina iSeq 100. The authors' analysis ran thus. Non-productive sequences were removed, and CDR3s that did not start with C, did not end with F or W, or were shorter than 7 amino acids were discarded. The MANAFEST web application identified antigen-specific clonotypes by comparing peptide-stimulated wells against reference wells and other culture wells. An FDR below 0.05, an odds ratio above 5, and a productive frequency above 0.1% in at least two of three replicate wells were required for clones to be considered positive. A clonotype counted as cross-reactive if it showed significant expansion both in the SARS-CoV-2 spike wells and in at least one common cold coronavirus spike condition. Similarity between CDR3 sequences was evaluated in R version 3.6.1 using Levenshtein distances (stringdist) and unrooted phylogenetic trees (ape). TCRdb trimmed the raw reads at Q25, called clones with MiXCR and kept productive beta chains. Rows with one shared CDR3 protein collapse into an entry with the most common genes and DNA. V and J calls and clone size were set by TCRdb, not the authors. The sample table lists around 25,000 distinct CDR3 sequences, around 28% of them with a count of one. About 7.6% of the sample rests with the top ten.

The germline V gene gives CDR1 as MNHEY and CDR2 as SVGEGT. The CDR3 goes from the cysteine to the phenylalanine over 15 residues. CDR3 DNA only is kept here, 45 bases in frame from base 1. Trimming costs V 4 bases and J 2 bases, and their ends lie 9 bases apart. This specimen's time point label, per the study, means: late sampling 161 to 241 days after vaccination in three convalescent patients. Interpreted using the paper, the treatment or condition label stands for: roughly nine-day PBMC culture with coronavirus spike peptide pools or control peptides (ViraFEST assay). The ViraFEST assay, used in the study, expanded antigen-specific T cells with peptide pools and then identified the expanded clonotypes through TCR sequencing. Positive SARS-CoV-2 PCR tests in the convalescent patients dated from March to December 2020, before Alpha, Beta and Delta variants emerged in the United States. PBMCs were cultured at about 2 million per well in IMDM supplemented with approximately 5% human AB serum and approximately 10 IU/ml IL-2, with about 10 ug/ml peptide pools added. Half of the culture medium was replaced with fresh IL-2-containing medium on days 3 and 7. CD4+ T cells were isolated after roughly 9 days of culture through negative selection using the EasySep CD4+ T cell isolation kit. Ficoll-Paque Plus gradient centrifugation was used to isolate PBMCs from whole blood, and the isolated PBMCs were then either used fresh or cryopreserved at -140C. Culture conditions were generally each tested in triplicate wells.

The receptor chain draws on TRBV6-2 or TRBV6-3 and TRBJ2-6, and perhaps TRBD1 as D gene, on 5 matching bases. Specimen: CD4+ T cells from blood, cultured in vitro, collected about 7 months after SARS-CoV-2 vaccination. This TCR derives from a human donor who had recovered from COVID-19. The DNA is TGTGCCAGCAGTTCCCAGGGCGCTGGGGCCAACGTCCTGACTTTC. Its protein product is CASSSQGAGANVLTF.